This T cell receptor (beta chain) appears in the sequencing data of a study of cytomegalovirus exposure and HLA in healthy donors. About this clone: Antigen specificity is unknown.

The length of the CDR3 is 15 residues. Germline V CDR1 and CDR2: KGHSH, LQKENI. The ends lost 1 base at V and 1 base at J; junction bases unmatched: 1. General study points: Reports described diagnosis of cytomegalovirus status by the classifier as highly specific and sensitive. In a later analysis, a missense DCLRE1C variant was linked to TCR beta V- and J-gene trimming. Later analysis identified several of the most significant clusters that appeared linked to common viral pathogens. Listed as cytomegalovirus-associated were more than 150 TCR beta chains.

The PCR had 60 Vbeta and 13 Jbeta primers. Some clones are missing from TCRdb's copy, which holds only in-frame ones; the method was immunoSEQ multiplex PCR. The sample includes around 200,000 clones, approximately 80% seen only once; the top ten take roughly 1.5%. The sequencing sample was made of PBMCs. The source is a girl aged 5 to 17 in good health and CMV-seronegative. The genes are TRBV18 and TRBJ1-5, with 7 positions matching TRBD1. CDR3 residues: CASSPHRGSNQPQHF. In DNA, the CDR3 is TGTGCCAGCTCACCACACAGGGGAAGCAATCAGCCCCAGCATTTT. Full variable domain (missing parts from reference TRBV18 and TRBJ1-5): NAGVMQNPRHLVRRRGQEARLRCSPMKGHSHVYWYRQLPEEGLKFMVYLQKENIIDESGMPKERFSAEFPKEGPSILRIQQVVRGDSAAYFCASSPHRGSNQPQHFGDGTRLSIL.